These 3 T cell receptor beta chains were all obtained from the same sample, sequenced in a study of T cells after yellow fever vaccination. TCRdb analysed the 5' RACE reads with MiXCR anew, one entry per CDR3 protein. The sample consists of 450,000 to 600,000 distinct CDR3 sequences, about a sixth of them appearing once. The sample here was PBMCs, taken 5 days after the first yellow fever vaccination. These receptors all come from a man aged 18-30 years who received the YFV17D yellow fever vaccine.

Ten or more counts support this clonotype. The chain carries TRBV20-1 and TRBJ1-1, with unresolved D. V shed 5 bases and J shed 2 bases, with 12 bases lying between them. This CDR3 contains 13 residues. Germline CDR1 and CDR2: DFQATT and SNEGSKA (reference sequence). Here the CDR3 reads CSACPNLNTEAFF. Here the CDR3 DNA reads TGCAGTGCTTGCCCAAACCTAAACACTGAAGCTTTCTTT.

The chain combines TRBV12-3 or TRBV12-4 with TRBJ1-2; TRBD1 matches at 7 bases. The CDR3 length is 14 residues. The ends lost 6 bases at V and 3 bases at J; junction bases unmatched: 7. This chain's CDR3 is CASRIQGTYYGYTF. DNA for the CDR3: TGTGCCAGCAGGATACAGGGGACATACTATGGCTACACCTTC.

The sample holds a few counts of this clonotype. The chain's CDR3 is CSARLPGDTQYF. In DNA form, the CDR3 reads TGCAGCGCAAGACTGCCTGGGGATACGCAGTATTTT. The V call is TRBV29-1, the J call TRBJ2-3; no clear D gene. The CDR3 is 12 amino acids. The germline CDR1 and CDR2 sequences are SQVTM and ANQGSEA. Trimming stripped 7 bases from V and 6 bases from J, with 14 bases between.